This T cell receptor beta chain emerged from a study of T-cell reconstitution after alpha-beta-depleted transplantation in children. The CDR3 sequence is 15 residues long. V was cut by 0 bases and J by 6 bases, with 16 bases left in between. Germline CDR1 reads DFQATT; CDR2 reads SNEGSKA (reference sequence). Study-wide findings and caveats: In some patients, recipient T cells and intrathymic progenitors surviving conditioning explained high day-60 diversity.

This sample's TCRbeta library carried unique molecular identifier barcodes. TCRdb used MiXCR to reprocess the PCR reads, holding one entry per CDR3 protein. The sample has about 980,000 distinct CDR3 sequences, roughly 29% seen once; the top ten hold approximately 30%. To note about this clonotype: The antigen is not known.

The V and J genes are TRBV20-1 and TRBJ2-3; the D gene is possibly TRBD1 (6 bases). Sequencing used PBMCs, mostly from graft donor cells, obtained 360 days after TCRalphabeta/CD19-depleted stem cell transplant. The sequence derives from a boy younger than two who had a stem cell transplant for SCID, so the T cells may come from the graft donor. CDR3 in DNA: TGCAGTGCTAGAGATACAGGGTTTTATCAGGATACGCAGTATTTT. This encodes CSARDTGFYQDTQYF.